These T cell receptor beta chains were read from a single sample in a study of blood T cell repertoires in COVID-19. The data were produced by immunoSEQ multiplex PCR, yet TCRdb's version contains in-frame clones alone and is incomplete. Among about 310,000 clones listed, around 89% were seen once. Sequenced input: PBMCs or T cells enriched from blood (not recorded which). The receptors derive from a woman aged 35 to 49 who had recovered from COVID-19. Each CDR3 is given without its conserved first and last residue.

cdr3_aa j_call v_call
ASSLETGVVVTDTQY TRBJ2-3 TRBV11-2
ASSIVQVNMNTEAF TRBJ1-1 TRBV19
ASSLLVPYEQY TRBJ2-7 TRBV28
ASSLDPGGGYNEQF TRBJ2-1 TRBV11-3
ASSTGQGVAEAF TRBJ1-1 TRBV19
ASSLGQGANYEQY TRBJ2-7 TRBV7-7
ASSIWQSNDSPQH TRBJ1-5 TRBV19
ASSQGHTGELF TRBJ2-2 TRBV3-1/TRBV3-2
ASSQLGGARGNTIY TRBJ1-3 TRBV3-1/TRBV3-2
AKPSGHYNEQF TRBJ2-1 TRBV3-1/TRBV3-2
ASSQGTGNEQY TRBJ2-7 TRBV4-3
ASSEQANTEAF TRBJ1-1 TRBV25-1
ASSQDRGLAHYEQY TRBJ2-7 TRBV4-3
ASSLYQQGKLF TRBJ1-4 TRBV27
ASTLDRATGELF TRBJ2-2 TRBV7-9
ASSWSGSTNEKLF TRBJ1-4 TRBV6-2/TRBV6-3
ASSPGLAKQTQY TRBJ2-5 TRBV18
ASSPGAPYEQY TRBJ2-7 TRBV5-4
AWNRGSWETQY TRBJ2-5 TRBV30
ASSYSSPGKSQPQH TRBJ1-5 TRBV6-5
ASSQERQVSGNTIY TRBJ1-3 TRBV4-3
ASSLRTEFSYEQY TRBJ2-7 TRBV11-3
ASSRGTGANVLT TRBJ2-6 TRBV2
SVLWANQPQH TRBJ1-5 TRBV29-1
ASSSDRVYNEQF TRBJ2-1 TRBV19
ASRPLEGHNNSPLH TRBJ1-6 TRBV6-4
ASSRDRLNTGELF TRBJ2-2 TRBV11-3
AIRRGGGDEKLF TRBJ1-4 TRBV10-3
ASSFPRGTYNEQF TRBJ2-1 TRBV5-4
ASSPTGLITDTQY TRBJ2-3 TRBV11-3
ASSVLGGAYNEQF TRBJ2-1 TRBV7-2
ASSLDRGIGYT TRBJ1-2 TRBV5-6
ASRDLRDEQF TRBJ2-1 TRBV19